This T cell receptor beta chain was found in a study of blood T cell repertoires in COVID-19. Study as a whole: Specimens from acute and convalescent COVID-19 originated in the United States, Italy and Spain. T cells, B-cell-depleted T cells, or PBMCs provided the cDNA or gDNA that served as material.

As handled by the study authors: Nucleated cell number was recorded as an estimate derived from reference gene primer amplification. The method was immunoSEQ multiplex PCR; TCRdb's version includes in-frame clones alone and lacks a portion of them. The D gene and trimming were derived from the DNA, and the V and J assignments and clone size from that table. The sample gives hundreds of thousands of clones, around 90% of which show up once; about 0.7% is in the top ten. Losses at the gene ends were 3 bases for V and 8 bases for J; bases not matched to a gene: 8. Germline V gene sequence: CDR1 LNHDA, CDR2 SQIVND (reference sequence). The CDR3 sequence is 15 residues long.

Sequencing used peripheral blood. The TCR was taken from a human donor in a cohort sampled during active COVID-19. The chain links TRBV19 to TRBJ1-4; 8 bases are shared with TRBD1. For the CDR3, the DNA is TGTGCCAGTAGTATTAACCGGGACAGGAACGAAAAACTGTTTTTT. It translates to CASSINRDRNEKLFF.